Listed here are 23 T cell receptor beta chains from one sample, sequenced in a study of blood T cell repertoires in COVID-19. Libraries were prepared by immunoSEQ multiplex PCR; TCRdb keeps only in-frame clonotypes and omits some of them. This sample yields about 98,000 clones, of which about four fifths are seen a single time; approximately 20% belongs to the top ten. The sequenced sample was peripheral blood. The source of these receptors is an elderly man with acute or convalescent COVID-19.

The CDR3 region has the DNA TGTGCCAGTAGTTCCCGGACAGGGGGCAATCAGCCCCAGCATTTT. Amino acids: CASSSRTGGNQPQHF. The rearrangement links TRBV19 to TRBJ1-5; 9 bases are shared with TRBD1. The CDR3 totals 15 residues. V shed 5 bases and J 2 bases; nucleotides not matched to a gene: 4. Germline V lookup: CDR1 LNHDA, CDR2 SQIVND (reference sequence).

J is TRBJ2-7 and V is TRBV5-1, with 9 bases aligning to TRBD2. The V segment lost 4 bases and the J segment 4 bases; nucleotides outside the gene matches: 9. Germline CDR1 is SGHRS and CDR2 is YFSETQ. This CDR3 region has 15 residues. In DNA, the CDR3 is TGCGCCAGCAGCCGAGCGTCTAGCGGGGCATACGAGCAGTACTTC. As protein: CASSRASSGAYEQYF. Variable domain in full (rest from reference TRBV5-1 and TRBJ2-7): KAGVTQTPRYLIKTRGQQVTLSCSPISGHRSVSWYQQTPGQGLQFLFEYFSETQRNKGNFPGRFSGRQFSNSRSEMNVSTLELGDSALYLCASSRASSGAYEQYFGPGTRLTVT.

Written as DNA, the CDR3 is TGCGCCAGCAGCTTGGGACAGGTTGCAACTAATGAAAAACTGTTTTTT. It is translated as CASSLGQVATNEKLFF. This chain uses TRBV5-1 with TRBJ1-4; a weak D match, TRBD1 (6 bases). Germline CDR1 SGHRS, CDR2 YFSETQ. V was pared by 0 bases and J by 0 bases, with 9 bases between. The CDR3 spans 16 residues.

The chain uses TRBV5-1 and TRBJ2-1; 8 bases line up with TRBD1. V was pared by 1 base and J by 7 bases, with 7 bases of the junction left unmatched. Germline V gene data show CDR1 as SGHRS and CDR2 as YFSETQ. This CDR3 region has 15 residues. This chain's CDR3 is CASSLPGQVGNEQFF. CDR3 nucleotides: TGCGCCAGCAGCTTGCCGGGACAGGTCGGGAATGAGCAGTTCTTC.

The gene calls are TRBV9 and TRBJ2-1; TRBD2 might be the D (6 bases). The CDR3 is 14 amino acids. Germline V lookup: CDR1 SGDLS, CDR2 YYNGEE. Trimming took off 0 bases at V and 8 bases at J, with 12 bases between the two ends. The CDR3 coding sequence is TGTGCCAGCAGCGTAGTGCCGGGGGTTGATGAGCAGTTCTTC. The encoded protein is CASSVVPGVDEQFF. Variable domain in full (rest from reference TRBV9 and TRBJ2-1): DSGVTQTPKHLITATGQRVTLRCSPRSGDLSVYWYQQSLDQGLQFLIQYYNGEERAKGNILERFSAQQFPDLHSELNLSSLELGDSALYFCASSVVPGVDEQFFGPGTRLTVL.

The rearrangement links TRBV7-2 to TRBJ2-2, with 7 bases matching TRBD2. The germline V gene encodes CDR1 SGHTA and CDR2 FQGNSA. The CDR3 is made up of 15 amino acids. V shed 7 bases, J shed 6 bases, and the junction held 11 bases outside the gene matches. CDR3 residues: CASNPGGGTAGELFF. The CDR3 DNA follows: TGTGCCAGCAACCCTGGGGGGGGTACCGCCGGGGAGCTGTTTTTT.

V and J are TRBV5-1 and TRBJ1-5; D might be TRBD1 (5 bases). Germline V gene sequence: CDR1 SGHRS, CDR2 YFSETQ. With 4 bases removed from V and 8 bases from J, the gap between germline ends came to 19 bases. The CDR3 is 15 residues long. The CDR3, as DNA: TGCGCCAGCAGCCAGCAGGGAAGGGTACATGAGCCCCAGCATTTT. Translating it yields CASSQQGRVHEPQHF.

The chain couples TRBV2 to TRBJ1-1; the match to TRBD1 covers 9 bases. This CDR3 contains 15 residues. V dropped 4 bases and J dropped 3; count of bases not matched to a gene: 6. The V gene's germline CDR1 is SNHLY and CDR2 FYNNEI. This CDR3 is CASSVRTGAYTEAFF. The CDR3 DNA sequence: TGTGCCAGCAGTGTACGGACAGGGGCGTACACTGAAGCTTTCTTT.

The V call is TRBV11-2, the J call TRBJ2-2; 7 bases fit TRBD1. CDR3 size: 13 residues. CDR1 is SGHAT, CDR2 FQNNGV, per germline. The J segment lost 7 bases and the V segment lost 5 bases, leaving 4 bases of the junction unmatched. CDR3 protein: CASSGQVDGELFF. As DNA, the CDR3 is TGTGCCAGCAGCGGACAGGTAGACGGGGAGCTGTTTTTT.

The V gene is TRBV5-4, the J gene TRBJ2-2; the match to TRBD2 covers 8 bases. V shed 8 bases, J shed 4 bases, and the junction held 10 bases outside the gene matches. The CDR3 contains 15 residues. Germline lookup yields CDR1 SGHNT and CDR2 YYREEE (reference sequence). CDR3 in DNA: TGTGCCAGTGGACTAGCCGTTGTGGGCACCGGGGAGCTGTTTTTT. Amino acid sequence: CASGLAVVGTGELFF. The full variable domain, its missing parts supplied by reference TRBV5-4 and TRBJ2-2, is ETGVTQSPTHLIKTRGQQVTLRCSSQSGHNTVSWYQQALGQGPQFIFQYYREEENGRGNFPPRFSGLQFPNYSSELNVNALELDDSALYLCASGLAVVGTGELFFGEGSRLTVL.

This chain links TRBV10-3 with TRBJ2-5; 15 positions match TRBD2. The CDR3 loop spans 17 amino acids. The germline gives CDR1 ENHRY, CDR2 SYGVKD. V trimming: 0 bases; J trimming: 4 bases; junction bases outside the gene matches: 3. The CDR3 spells CAISESGLAGGGETQYF. The CDR3 nucleotides read TGTGCCATCAGTGAGTCGGGACTAGCGGGGGGCGGAGAGACCCAGTACTTC.

This chain connects TRBV5-1 to TRBJ2-7; D remains ambiguous. This CDR3 has 13 residues. V shed 2 bases and J shed 5 bases, with 11 bases lying between them. CDR1 and CDR2 (germline): SGHRS, YFSETQ. Written as DNA, the CDR3 is TGCGCCAGCAGCTTTGCAGGTTACGACGAGCAGTACTTC. It translates to CASSFAGYDEQYF.

The chain has TRBV9 and TRBJ2-5; 8 positions match TRBD2. Germline CDR1 and CDR2: SGDLS and YYNGEE. The ends lost 0 bases at V and 3 bases at J; junction bases unmatched: 4. The CDR3 contains 15 residues. CDR3 protein: CASSVVAGGKETQYF. CDR3 sequence (DNA): TGTGCCAGCAGCGTAGTGGCGGGAGGTAAAGAGACCCAGTACTTC.

V and J are TRBV18 and TRBJ2-3, with TRBD1 matching 10 bases. After removal of 0 bases from V and 6 bases from J, the junction contained 6 bases not matched to a gene. The CDR3 loop spans 16 amino acids. Germline lookup yields CDR1 KGHSH and CDR2 LQKENI. This CDR3 reads CASSPPTTGGADTQYF. In DNA form, the CDR3 reads TGTGCCAGCTCACCACCGACGACAGGGGGCGCGGATACGCAGTATTTT.

The chain uses TRBV9 and TRBJ2-3, with D unresolved. This CDR3 has 13 amino acids. V lost 0 bases, J lost 6 bases, and 8 bases lay in between. Per the germline V gene, CDR1 is SGDLS and CDR2 is YYNGEE. The DNA of the CDR3 is TGTGCCAGCAGCGTAGCTACTAAGGATACGCAGTATTTT. Amino acids: CASSVATKDTQYF.

This chain connects TRBV24-1 to TRBJ1-5, with a possible D match to TRBD1 (5 bases). The V end lost 3 bases, the J end lost 6 bases, and 11 bases lay between the germline ends. CDR1 and CDR2 from the germline V gene are KGHDR and SFDVKD. The CDR3 extends over 14 amino acids. CDR3 in amino acids: CATSDAGGLQPQHF. CDR3 bases: TGTGCCACCAGTGATGCGGGGGGTCTTCAGCCCCAGCATTTT.

The CDR3 DNA is TGCGCCAGCAGCCAAGAACCCAGGATCCGCACAGATACGCAGTATTTT. Protein sequence: CASSQEPRIRTDTQYF. The V call is TRBV4-3, the J call TRBJ2-3; D is undetermined. The CDR3 consists of 16 residues. Germline CDR1 and CDR2: LGHNA and YSLEER. V gave up 0 bases and J gave up 1 base, with 11 bases separating them.

The genes are TRBV7-2 and TRBJ1-5, with 10 bases fitting TRBD1. CDR3 size: 18 residues. V gave up 1 base and J gave up 2 bases; unmatched junction bases: 8. Germline V CDR1 and CDR2: SGHTA, FQGNSA. The CDR3 sequence is CASSLEGQGSNGNQPQHF. CDR3 coding DNA: TGTGCCAGCAGCTTAGAGGGACAGGGGAGCAACGGCAATCAGCCCCAGCATTTT.

The V call is TRBV7-6, the J call TRBJ2-1, with TRBD2 identical over 9 bases. V was pared by 5 bases and J by 0 bases, with 8 bases of the junction left unmatched. The CDR3 extends over 17 amino acids. Germline CDR1 SGHVS, CDR2 FNYEAQ. CDR3 sequence: CASSLTSGSYSYNEQFF. Here the CDR3 DNA reads TGTGCCAGCAGCCTGACTAGCGGCTCTTACTCCTACAATGAGCAGTTCTTC.

This chain joins TRBV7-9 and TRBJ2-1, with D perhaps matching TRBD2 (6 bases). Trimming took 2 bases from V and 7 from J, leaving 15 bases between them. The CDR3 has 15 amino acids. The germline gives CDR1 SEHNR, CDR2 FQNEAQ (reference sequence). CDR3 in DNA: TGTGCCAGCAGCTTAAGTGAATCGGGGAGGAATGAGCAGTTCTTC. Its translation is CASSLSESGRNEQFF. The full variable domain, in which reference TRBV7-9 and TRBJ2-1 provide the parts outside the CDR3, is DTGVSQNPRHKITKRGQNVTFRCDPISEHNRLYWYRQTLGQGPEFLTYFQNEAQLEKSRLLSDRFSAERPKGSFSTLEIQRTEQGDSAMYLCASSLSESGRNEQFFGPGTRLTVL.

The genes are TRBV4-3 and TRBJ1-6; a weak D match, TRBD1 (5 bases). Germline V CDR1 and CDR2: LGHNA, YSLEER. V lost 0 bases to trimming and J lost 8 bases, with 14 bases between them. The CDR3 loop spans 16 amino acids. The DNA of the CDR3 is TGCGCCAGCAGCCAAGATCGTCAGGGCCCCCATTCACCCCTCCACTTT. It codes for CASSQDRQGPHSPLHF.

The V and J genes are TRBV5-1 and TRBJ1-2; the D gene is possibly TRBD1 (6 bases). CDR1 and CDR2 (germline): SGHRS, YFSETQ. The V end lost 3 bases, the J end lost 0 bases, and 15 bases lay between the germline ends. This CDR3 is 16 amino acids long. As DNA, the CDR3 is TGCGCCAGCAGCTCATACGGACAGAGCACTAACTATGGCTACACCTTC. Its protein product is CASSSYGQSTNYGYTF.

V usage is TRBV20-1 and J usage is TRBJ2-7; weak D call: TRBD2 (6 bases). From germline, CDR1 is DFQATT and CDR2 SNEGSKA (reference sequence). The CDR3 has 17 amino acids. The V and J ends lost 6 bases and 1 base respectively, with 25 bases between them. The CDR3 DNA reads as TGCAGTGCGAGTCCTAGCGTTGGAGGGCCTGGGTCCTACGAGCAGTACTTC. Translating it yields CSASPSVGGPGSYEQYF.